The rows below give T cell receptor beta chains drawn from one sample of a study of response to subunit inactivated influenza vaccine. TCRdb called the RT-PCR reads again in MiXCR, with one record for every CDR3 protein. In the table there are roughly 700,000 distinct CDR3 sequences, over 11% of which are singletons. The source material was PBMCs from blood, sampled 14 to 15 days before vaccination. The receptors shown here come from a man aged 50-59 years who received an inactivated influenza vaccine. The CDR3 runs from the conserved cysteine through the conserved F or W. The D gene is left open where the match is weak. The size of a clone is reported for some rows only, either as once, few or many, or as a class for expanded clones.

J,V,size,D,length,CDR3,DNA
TRBJ1-5,TRBV20-1,few,-,14,CSARSGAGNQPQHF,TGCAGTGCTAGATCAGGGGCTGGCAATCAGCCCCAGCATTTT
TRBJ1-5,TRBV15,few,-,17,CATSGATGFFSNQPQHF,TGTGCCACCAGCGGAGCTACAGGGTTTTTCAGCAATCAGCCCCAGCATTTT
TRBJ1-4,TRBV27,few,-,13,CASSLSGGAELFF,TGTGCCAGCAGTTTATCTGGCGGGGCGGAACTGTTTTTT
TRBJ2-7,TRBV12-3/TRBV12-4,-,TRBD1,15,CASSSEDRGSYEQYF,TGTGCCAGCAGTTCGGAGGACAGGGGATCCTACGAGCAGTACTTC
TRBJ2-1,TRBV20-1,few,TRBD2,16,CSALRLAGGPYNEQFF,TGCAGTGCTCTACGACTAGCGGGGGGCCCCTACAATGAGCAGTTCTTC
TRBJ1-3,TRBV7-9,-,-,16,CASSGAAGFSGNTIYF,TGTGCCAGCAGCGGGGCGGCCGGGTTTTCTGGAAACACCATATATTTT
TRBJ2-3,TRBV7-2,few,-,16,CASSLVAGRSTDTQYF,TGTGCCAGCAGCTTAGTGGCCGGGCGGAGCACAGATACGCAGTATTTT
TRBJ2-1,TRBV14,few,TRBD2,15,CASSLTSGAPVKQFF,TGTGCCAGCAGCCTAACTAGCGGGGCCCCGGTTAAGCAGTTCTTC
TRBJ2-7,TRBV4-2,-,-,15,CASSQAEHRDYEQYF,TGTGCCAGCAGCCAAGCGGAACACAGGGACTACGAGCAGTACTTC
TRBJ1-1,TRBV7-8,few,-,13,CAKGLWERRGAFF,TGTGCCAAGGGGCTCTGGGAAAGAAGGGGAGCTTTCTTT
TRBJ2-1,TRBV19,few,-,18,CASSIPAGQISSYNEQFF,TGTGCCAGTAGTATCCCCGCGGGACAGATAAGCTCCTACAATGAGCAGTTCTTC
TRBJ2-2,TRBV15,few,TRBD1,18,CATSRDFRGQGYTGELFF,TGTGCCACCAGCAGAGATTTTCGGGGACAGGGATACACCGGGGAGCTGTTTTTT
TRBJ2-1,TRBV28,few,TRBD2,17,CASSLAWTSGARGEQFF,TGTGCCAGCAGTTTAGCCTGGACTAGCGGTGCGCGGGGTGAGCAGTTCTTC
TRBJ2-7,TRBV5-6,many,-,14,CASRMIGVLDEQYF,TGTGCCAGCAGGATGATCGGGGTATTGGACGAGCAGTACTTC
TRBJ2-7,TRBV5-1,few,TRBD2,15,CASSSGLAGEGKQYF,TGCGCCAGCAGTTCCGGACTAGCGGGAGAAGGGAAGCAGTACTTC
TRBJ1-5,TRBV12-3/TRBV12-4,-,-,16,CASSLEGLGSNQPQHF,TGTGCCAGCAGTCTCGAGGGTCTAGGGAGCAATCAGCCCCAGCATTTT
TRBJ1-1,TRBV7-2,-,TRBD1,14,CASRMTGVNTEAFF,TGTGCCAGCAGAATGACAGGGGTGAACACTGAAGCTTTCTTT
TRBJ2-3,TRBV20-1,few,-,11,CSARATDTQYF,TGCAGTGCTAGAGCAACGGATACGCAGTATTTT
TRBJ2-7,TRBV12-3/TRBV12-4,few,TRBD2,17,CASSSGTSGRMTYEQYF,TGTGCCAGCAGCTCTGGGACTAGCGGGAGGATGACCTACGAGCAGTACTTC
TRBJ2-1,TRBV9,-,-,16,CASSVVGSGPYNEQFF,TGTGCCAGCAGCGTAGTTGGTAGCGGCCCATACAATGAGCAGTTCTTC
TRBJ2-3,TRBV18,many,-,12,CASSPFTDTQYF,TGTGCCAGCAGCCCCTTCACAGATACGCAGTATTTT
TRBJ2-7,TRBV28,many,TRBD1,15,CASSRQGQGSYEQYF,TGTGCCAGCAGTCGCCAGGGACAGGGGTCCTACGAGCAGTACTTC
TRBJ2-5,TRBV19,-,TRBD2,15,CASTIAGGSQETQYF,TGTGCCAGTACCATAGCGGGAGGCTCCCAAGAGACCCAGTACTTC
TRBJ1-2,TRBV20-1,-,TRBD1,15,CSALDRGYLDYGYTF,TGCAGTGCCTTGGACAGGGGGTATTTAGACTATGGCTACACCTTC
TRBJ2-1,TRBV4-3,-,-,17,CASSQDRGTSSYNEQFF,TGCGCCAGCAGCCAAGATCGGGGGACGAGCTCCTACAATGAGCAGTTCTTC
TRBJ2-7,TRBV12-3/TRBV12-4,few,TRBD1,14,CASSPGTGGSPLYF,TGTGCCAGCAGCCCCGGGACAGGGGGCTCGCCACTGTACTTC
TRBJ2-7,TRBV6-5,few,-,16,CASSYSKWDLKDEQYF,TGTGCCAGCAGTTACTCGAAGTGGGACCTTAAAGACGAGCAGTACTTC
TRBJ2-4,TRBV6-2/TRBV6-3,few,TRBD1,16,CASSWAGGAAKNIQYF,TGTGCCAGCAGTTGGGCAGGGGGCGCAGCCAAAAACATTCAGTACTTC
TRBJ2-1,TRBV28,-,TRBD2,16,CASSSGTSGRYNEQFF,TGTGCCAGCAGTTCCGGGACTAGCGGGAGGTACAATGAGCAGTTCTTC
TRBJ2-7,TRBV20-1,few,TRBD1,14,CSAYRTGGLYEQYF,TGCAGTGCCTACCGGACAGGGGGCTTGTACGAGCAGTACTTC
TRBJ2-7,TRBV3-1,-,-,17,CASSQVATGLTVDEQYF,TGTGCCAGCAGCCAAGTTGCCACGGGGTTGACGGTTGACGAGCAGTACTTC
TRBJ2-7,TRBV6-1,-,TRBD1,14,CASTFDRGNYEQYF,TGTGCCAGCACCTTCGACAGGGGCAACTACGAGCAGTACTTC
TRBJ2-5,TRBV20-1,few,TRBD2,15,CSVAGTSSNQETQYF,TGCAGTGTTGCCGGGACTAGCAGTAACCAAGAGACCCAGTACTTC
TRBJ2-7,TRBV5-1,many,TRBD1,15,CASSLLTGALYEQYF,TGCGCCAGCAGCTTGTTGACAGGGGCGCTCTACGAGCAGTACTTC
TRBJ2-1,TRBV10-3,-,TRBD1,18,CAIGVTGAPESSYNEQFF,TGTGCCATAGGAGTGACAGGGGCCCCCGAAAGCTCCTACAATGAGCAGTTCTTC
TRBJ1-2,TRBV7-2,-,-,13,CASSVASGTGNTF,-
TRBJ2-1,TRBV27,-,TRBD2,16,CASSSYSSGVRNEQFF,TGTGCCAGCAGTTCGTACTCTAGCGGGGTGCGCAATGAGCAGTTCTTC
TRBJ2-7,TRBV7-2,few,TRBD1,15,CASSRAIGQGNEQYF,TGTGCCAGCAGCCGGGCAATAGGACAGGGTAACGAGCAGTACTTC
TRBJ1-6,TRBV2,-,-,14,CASSVRDTNSPLHF,TGTGCCAGCAGCGTACGGGACACCAATTCACCCCTCCACTTT
TRBJ2-7,TRBV20-1,-,-,13,CSASQAISYEQYF,TGCAGTGCGTCACAGGCGATCTCCTACGAGCAGTACTTC
TRBJ1-5,TRBV15,few,-,15,CATSMGQGGNQPQHF,TGTGCCACCAGCATGGGGCAGGGAGGCAATCAGCCCCAGCATTTT
TRBJ1-5,TRBV6-1,many,TRBD1,14,CASSTGTGNQPQHF,TGTGCCAGCAGCACCGGGACAGGGAACCAGCCCCAGCATTTT
TRBJ2-7,TRBV6-2/TRBV6-3,few,TRBD2,16,CASIVRGRGSAYEQYF,TGTGCCAGCATCGTACGGGGGAGGGGCAGTGCCTACGAGCAGTACTTC
TRBJ2-2,TRBV7-8,many,TRBD1,16,CASSPRTGVNTGELFF,TGTGCCAGCAGCCCCCGGACAGGGGTCAACACCGGGGAGCTGTTTTTT
TRBJ1-1,TRBV6-2/TRBV6-3,many,TRBD1,14,CASRTGGSRAEAFF,TGTGCCAGCCGGACAGGGGGCTCACGGGCTGAAGCTTTCTTT
TRBJ2-2,TRBV29-1,few,-,12,CSTWGYTGELFF,TGCAGCACCTGGGGTTACACCGGGGAGCTGTTTTTT
TRBJ2-4,TRBV20-1,-,-,14,CSARDLQGYGIQYF,TGCAGTGCTAGAGATCTACAGGGATATGGCATTCAGTACTTC
TRBJ2-7,TRBV20-1,many,TRBD1,14,CSARDLTGSYEQYF,TGCAGTGCTAGAGATCTGACAGGGAGCTACGAGCAGTACTTC
TRBJ1-5,TRBV19,-,-,15,CASSPDSVLTQPQHF,TGTGCCAGTAGTCCGGACAGCGTTTTGACTCAGCCCCAGCATTTT
TRBJ2-2,TRBV15,many,-,12,CATSRNTGELFF,TGTGCCACCAGCAGAAATACCGGGGAGCTGTTTTTT